This T cell receptor (beta chain) was sequenced during a study of shared clonotypes between healthy human individuals. On this clone: Its antigen is currently unknown. Other DNA sequences within the sample encode an identical CDR3.

TCRdb keeps only in-frame clones here, not all; method: immunoSEQ multiplex PCR. The sample lists roughly 2.6 million clones, over 85% occurring once. Notes on the study in general: Compared with memory subsets, naive subsets generally had larger estimated richness.

Sequenced: naive CD4+ T cells sorted from blood. Regarding subset: CD45RA+ positively selected. This clonotype was obtained from a man younger than 35 in good health.

This chain's CDR3 is CASSLRQGAAYEQYF. CDR3 bases: TGCGCCAGCAGCCTCCGACAGGGGGCAGCCTACGAGCAGTACTTC. The genes are TRBV4-1 and TRBJ2-7; 10 bases match TRBD1. The J segment lost 2 bases and the V segment lost 4 bases, leaving 5 bases of the junction unmatched. This CDR3 is 15 amino acids long. Per the germline V gene, CDR1 is MGHRA and CDR2 is YSYEKL.